What follows are 16 T cell receptor beta chains derived from one specimen sequenced in a study of vaccination effects on CD4 cells after COVID-19. Generated by immunoSEQ multiplex PCR, the TCRdb table keeps only in-frame clones and is missing some. The repertoire includes tens of thousands of clones, roughly three fifths of them detected once, and 4.5% to 7% sits in the top ten. Culturing for more than eight days preceded CD4+ T cell isolation. These TCRs are of unknown antigen specificity. This material consisted of CD4+ T cells from PBMCs cultured without peptide, taken before COVID-19 vaccination. The receptors originated from a human donor who received a COVID-19 vaccine.

V gene TRBV7-9 combines with J gene TRBJ1-1, with D unclear. This CDR3 is built from 14 residues. V was trimmed by 3 bases and J by 0 bases, leaving 8 bases between them. CDR1 and CDR2 from the germline V gene are SEHNR and FQNEAQ (reference sequence). The CDR3 loop is CASSFGILNTEAFF. The CDR3 nucleotides read TGTGCCAGCAGCTTTGGAATTTTGAACACTGAAGCTTTCTTT.

The genes are TRBV18 and TRBJ1-2; tentatively, D is TRBD1 (5 bases). V shed 4 bases and J shed 5 bases, with 11 bases lying between them. The CDR3 runs 13 residues. Germline assignment: CDR1 KGHSH and CDR2 LQKENI. CDR3 sequence: CASSRGGQYGYTF. The CDR3 DNA reads TGTGCCAGCTCACGGGGCGGCCAGTATGGCTACACCTTC. Full variable domain (rest looked up from reference TRBV18 and TRBJ1-2): NAGVMQNPRHLVRRRGQEARLRCSPMKGHSHVYWYRQLPEEGLKFMVYLQKENIIDESGMPKERFSAEFPKEGPSILRIQQVVRGDSAAYFCASSRGGQYGYTFGSGTRLTVV.

The chain is built from TRBV4-1 and TRBJ2-7; perhaps TRBD1 as D (6 bases). CDR3 length: 14 residues. V was clipped by 0 bases and J by 6 bases, with 12 bases between them. Germline CDR1 reads MGHRA; CDR2 reads YSYEKL. Here the CDR3 reads CASSQDYRVTEQYF. CDR3 bases: TGCGCCAGCAGCCAAGATTACAGGGTTACCGAGCAGTACTTC.

J is TRBJ1-2 and V is TRBV27; D unresolved. V lost 4 bases and J 5 bases, leaving 17 bases between the germline ends. The CDR3 is 15 amino acids. Germline lookup yields CDR1 MNHEY and CDR2 SMNVEV (reference sequence). CDR3 DNA sequence: TGTGCCAGCAGTTCCCCACCCCTTGGACGATATGGCTACACCTTC. Translation: CASSSPPLGRYGYTF.

The table lists this clone with a few counts. The CDR3 loop is CAWNRGQAHTDTQYF. CDR3 DNA sequence: TGTGCCTGGAACCGCGGACAAGCCCACACAGATACGCAGTATTTT. The J gene is TRBJ2-3, the V gene TRBV30; a possible D gene is TRBD1 (5 bases). This CDR3 has 15 residues. Trimming shortened V by 4 bases and J by 2 bases, and 16 bases separated the two germline ends. Per germline, CDR1 GTSNPN and CDR2 SVGIG (reference sequence).

This chain links TRBV12-3 or TRBV12-4 with TRBJ2-1; D is perhaps TRBD2 (6 bases). The CDR3 loop spans 12 amino acids. Trimming took off 9 bases at V and 5 bases at J, with 11 bases between the two ends. CDR3: CASRGLNNEQFF. The CDR3 nucleotides are TGTGCCAGTCGGGGGTTAAACAATGAGCAGTTCTTC.

The V call is TRBV10-3, the J call TRBJ2-6, with D unresolved. This CDR3 contains 16 residues. Germline-derived CDR1 and CDR2 are ENHRY and SYGVKD. Trimming left V 3 bases short and J 4 bases short, with 13 bases between. CDR3 sequence (DNA): TGTGCCATCAGTGATATGGCTTCGAGGGGGGCCAACGTCCTGACTTTC. Its protein product is CAISDMASRGANVLTF.

The rearrangement links TRBV6-4 to TRBJ1-1; unclear D gene. The V end was cut by 4 bases, the J end by 1 base, with 7 bases between. CDR1 and CDR2 from the germline V gene are MRHNA and SNTAGT. The CDR3 spans 13 residues. CDR3 amino acids: CASSVSGNTEAFF. The CDR3 region has the DNA TGTGCCAGCAGTGTCAGTGGGAACACTGAAGCTTTCTTT.

Only one count was recorded for this clone. The genes are TRBV2 and TRBJ1-4; D not resolved. This CDR3 is 13 amino acids long. Trimming cost V 3 bases and J 5 bases, with 7 bases left between them. Germline CDR1 SNHLY, CDR2 FYNNEI. The CDR3 nucleotides read TGTGCCAGCAGTGAGCAGCTGAATGAAAAACTGTTTTTT. Protein: CASSEQLNEKLFF.

The chain is built from TRBV5-1 and TRBJ1-1; D remains unclear. Germline V gives CDR1 SGHRS, CDR2 YFSETQ. V gave up 1 base and J gave up 1 base, with 8 bases separating them. The CDR3 length is 14 residues. CDR3 nucleotide sequence: TGCGCCAGCAGCTTGCGGCAGGCGAACACTGAAGCTTTCTTT. Its translation: CASSLRQANTEAFF.

V and J are TRBV6-5 and TRBJ2-7; D unclear. The CDR3 consists of 14 residues. V shed 5 bases and J shed 4 bases, with 15 bases lying between them. Germline lookup yields CDR1 MNHEY and CDR2 SVGAGI. Written as DNA, the CDR3 is TGTGCCAGCAGTCTCTCAGCCATCCTATACGAGCAGTACTTC. Its translation is CASSLSAILYEQYF.

The chain uses TRBV5-6 and TRBJ1-2; possibly TRBD1 for D (5 bases). Germline-derived CDR1 and CDR2 are SGHDT and YYEEEE. The V gene lost 0 bases and the J gene lost 3 bases, with 12 bases spanning the gap. This CDR3 comprises 15 residues. The CDR3 region is CASSLGGGADYGYTF. The CDR3 region has the DNA TGTGCCAGCAGCTTGGGTGGGGGAGCGGACTATGGCTACACCTTC.

CDR3 sequence (DNA): TGTGCCAGCCGAGGACTAGCGGGATTGCGAAAGTACTTC. This translates into CASRGLAGLRKYF. The chain uses TRBV28 and TRBJ2-7, with TRBD2 matching over 12 bases. The CDR3 is 13 amino acids. Germline V CDR1 and CDR2: MDHEN, SYDVKM. Germline trimming cut 8 bases from V and 11 bases from J; bases unmatched to any gene: 10.

This clone was counted a few times. The rearrangement links TRBV7-8 to TRBJ1-4; D gene unclear. The V and J ends lost 1 base and 4 bases respectively, with 7 bases between them. Germline CDR1 is SGHVS and CDR2 is FQNEAQ. CDR3 length: 14 residues. The CDR3 loop is CASSLGTYNEKLFF. The CDR3 DNA reads as TGTGCCAGCAGCTTAGGCACCTATAATGAAAAACTGTTTTTT.

This clone has a single count. V is TRBV29-1 and J is TRBJ1-1; D possibly corresponds to TRBD1 (6 bases). Germline loops: CDR1 SQVTM, CDR2 ANQGSEA. Trimming shortened V by 4 bases and J by 5 bases, and 20 bases separated the two germline ends. CDR3 length: 15 amino acids. In DNA form, the CDR3 reads TGCAGCGTTGTGTTGGGGGAAAGGGGGATTACTGAAGCTTTCTTT. This gives the protein CSVVLGERGITEAFF.

The count of this clone is one. The V gene is TRBV7-2, the J gene TRBJ1-5; D remains unclear. This CDR3 comprises 14 residues. Germline V gives CDR1 SGHTA, CDR2 FQGNSA. The V end lost 5 bases, the J end lost 3 bases, and 11 bases lay between the germline ends. The CDR3 is CASSHPEVNQPQHF. The CDR3 DNA is TGTGCCAGCAGCCACCCCGAGGTCAATCAGCCCCAGCATTTT.